The source of this TCR beta chain is a study of blood T cells in healthy people across ages. The length of the CDR3 is 16 residues. CDR1 is KGHSH and CDR2 is LQKENI in the germline V gene. Between the trimmed V and J ends, which lost 1 base and 7 bases, there was a span of 20 bases. The authors ran a second PCR of about 7 to 11 cycles using a sample-barcoded 5' primer and a J-beta primer mix. Using its own MiXCR run on the 5' RACE reads, TCRdb lists one record per CDR3 protein. In the table there are fewer than 1,200,000 distinct CDR3 sequences, around 27% of which are singletons. This clonotype has more than one count but fewer than ten. The same data also went into a second study, on T cells of mothers and their children.

The TCR comes from a girl aged 2-10 years in good health. The specimen was blood. The chain recombines TRBV18 with TRBJ2-7; D ambiguous. The CDR3 DNA is TGTGCCAGCTCACCACTCGGGCTCGACCTCCCTAAGGAGCAGTACTTC. Translation gives CASSPLGLDLPKEQYF.